One and the same sample provided the 6 T cell receptor beta chains below, sequenced in a study of blood T cell repertoires in COVID-19. This table comes from immunoSEQ multiplex PCR, and its TCRdb copy is limited to in-frame clones, with some not included. This table holds about 28,000 clones, about 78% found once. The sequenced material came from peripheral blood. These TCRs come from a boy aged 2 to 10 with active or convalescent COVID-19.

CDR3: CASSLERDFTEAFF. Here the CDR3 DNA reads TGCGCCAGCAGCTTGGAGCGGGATTTCACTGAAGCTTTCTTT. The chain carries TRBV5-1 and TRBJ1-1; D not certain. V lost 0 bases, J lost 4 bases, and 10 bases lay in between. There are 14 residues in the CDR3. Germline V CDR1 and CDR2: SGHRS, YFSETQ.

The chain combines TRBV7-9 with TRBJ1-5; 8 nucleotides line up with TRBD1. V dropped 5 bases and J dropped 1; count of bases not matched to a gene: 7. This CDR3 is built from 16 residues. Germline-derived CDR1 and CDR2 are SEHNR and FQNEAQ (reference sequence). The CDR3 coding sequence is TGTGCCAGCAGCCATGGACAGGGCGGGAGCAATCAGCCCCAGCATTTT. Translating gives CASSHGQGGSNQPQHF.

This chain joins TRBV7-6 and TRBJ2-1; a possible D gene is TRBD1 (6 bases). Germline lookup yields CDR1 SGHVS and CDR2 FNYEAQ. Trimming stripped 2 bases from V and 9 bases from J, with 14 bases between. The CDR3 has 14 residues. The CDR3 DNA follows: TGTGCCAGCAGCTTACGCACACTAGGGGGTGAGCAGTTCTTC. Residues: CASSLRTLGGEQFF.

J is TRBJ2-7 and V is TRBV6-2 or TRBV6-3, with a weak D call TRBD2 (6 bases). V dropped 6 bases and J dropped 3 bases, with 12 bases sitting between them. In germline, CDR1 is MNHEY, CDR2 SVGEGT. The CDR3 length is 13 residues. CDR3 residues: CASSRPGGYEQYF. DNA for the CDR3: TGTGCCAGCAGCCGTCCCGGGGGCTACGAGCAGTACTTC.

This sequence joins TRBV11-2 and TRBJ1-1, with a weak D call TRBD1 (6 bases). The V and J ends lost 1 base and 0 bases respectively, with 6 bases between them. This CDR3 has 14 residues. Germline V gene data show CDR1 as SGHAT and CDR2 as FQNNGV. The CDR3 coding sequence is TGTGCCAGCAGCTTAGGGACAGTGAACACTGAAGCTTTCTTT. This translates into CASSLGTVNTEAFF.

The chain links TRBV30 to TRBJ2-3, with 8 bases identical to TRBD2. The CDR3 consists of 18 residues. With 4 bases clipped from V and 0 bases from J, the junction kept 15 bases outside the gene matches. CDR1 and CDR2 from the germline V gene are GTSNPN and SVGIG (reference sequence). The CDR3 is CAWTGTRGSKSSTDTQYF. The DNA of the CDR3 is TGTGCCTGGACGGGGACTAGGGGATCAAAAAGTAGCACAGATACGCAGTATTTT.